Following are 24 T cell receptor beta chains from one sample sequenced in a study of blood T cell repertoires in COVID-19. Libraries were prepared by immunoSEQ multiplex PCR; TCRdb keeps only in-frame clonotypes and omits some of them. The sample carries around 140,000 clones, approximately 89% recorded once. The sample was peripheral blood. These receptors all come from a woman between 70 and 85 years old with COVID-19, enrolled during active disease.

J is TRBJ2-1 and V is TRBV28, with 7 nucleotides matching TRBD1. V was pared by 5 bases and J by 0 bases, with 16 bases of the junction left unmatched. Per germline, CDR1 MDHEN and CDR2 SYDVKM. The CDR3 is 19 residues long. The CDR3, as DNA: TGTGCCAGCAGTCCTCCCCCGGGACAGCTCCGCGGCTCCTACAATGAGCAGTTCTTC. Its protein is CASSPPPGQLRGSYNEQFF.

The V and J genes are TRBV25-1 and TRBJ1-2; 10 bases align to TRBD1. The CDR3 loop spans 13 amino acids. V shed 11 bases, J shed 2 bases, and the junction held 5 bases outside the gene matches. Per germline, CDR1 MGHDK and CDR2 SYGVNS. The CDR3 protein is CASSGQGNYGYTF. The CDR3 DNA reads TGTGCCTCTTCGGGACAGGGGAACTATGGCTACACCTTC.

This chain joins TRBV27 and TRBJ1-1; 7 nucleotides align to TRBD1. In germline, CDR1 is MNHEY, CDR2 SMNVEV (reference sequence). The CDR3 consists of 14 residues. V dropped 3 bases and J dropped 5; count of bases not matched to a gene: 6. The CDR3 DNA sequence: TGTGCCAGCAGTTTCCTCAGGGGGGCGACTGAAGCTTTCTTT. Translation gives CASSFLRGATEAFF.

This clone occurred once. The chain is built from TRBV7-3 and TRBJ1-4, with 9 nucleotides matching TRBD1. V dropped 5 bases and J dropped 8; count of bases not matched to a gene: 12. The CDR3 consists of 16 residues. Germline V gene data show CDR1 as SGHTA and CDR2 as FQGTGA. This CDR3 reads CASSLGQGLHQEKLFF. The CDR3 bases are TGTGCCAGCAGCCTTGGACAGGGGCTACACCAGGAAAAACTGTTTTTT.

This chain connects TRBV7-8 to TRBJ2-5; 8 nucleotides align to TRBD2. The germline V gene has CDR1 SGHVS and CDR2 FQNEAQ. The CDR3 consists of 15 residues. The trim removed 0 bases at V and 5 bases at J, leaving 5 bases unmatched. The DNA for the CDR3 is TGTGCCAGCAGCTTAGCGGGCGGGGGGTTTGAGACCCAGTACTTC. Its translation is CASSLAGGGFETQYF. Using reference TRBV7-8 and TRBJ2-5 for the parts outside the CDR3, the full variable domain is GAGVSQSPRYKVAKRGQDVALRCDPISGHVSLFWYQQALGQGPEFLTYFQNEAQLDKSGLPSDRFFAERPEGSVSTLKIQRTQQEDSAVYLCASSLAGGGFETQYFGPGTRLLVL.

A note on this clone: The identical CDR3 is also encoded by other nucleotide sequences in the sample. The J gene is TRBJ1-2, the V gene TRBV21-1; the DNA was not used to check the table's D call, TRBD1. TRBV21-1 is recorded as a pseudogene. The CDR3 contains 17 residues. For the CDR3, the DNA is TGTGCCAGCAGCAATATTAGCAGGGCGGAATTTAACTATGGCTATACCTTC. The encoded protein is CASSNISRAEFNYGYTF.

The rearrangement uses TRBV19 and TRBJ2-2; tentative D call: TRBD2 (6 bases). Germline values: CDR1 LNHDA, CDR2 SQIVND (reference sequence). CDR3 size: 15 residues. Trimming removed 5 bases from V and 5 bases from J, with 15 bases in between. The CDR3 here is CASSAGTQFTGELFF. Here the CDR3 DNA reads TGTGCCAGTAGTGCCGGGACTCAGTTTACCGGGGAGCTGTTTTTT. Variable domain in full (rest from reference TRBV19 and TRBJ2-2): DGGITQSPKYLFRKEGQNVTLSCEQNLNHDAMYWYRQDPGQGLRLIYYSQIVNDFQKGDIAEGYSVSREKKESFPLTVTSAQKNPTAFYLCASSAGTQFTGELFFGEGSRLTVL.

The chain recombines TRBV3-1 (or the pseudogene TRBV3-2) with TRBJ2-2, with D uncertain. From germline, CDR1 is LGHDT and CDR2 YNNKEL (reference sequence). The CDR3 has 14 amino acids. Trimming removed 2 bases from V and 3 bases from J, with 7 bases in between. The CDR3, as DNA: TGTGCCAGCAGCCAAAGGAGTTACACCGGGGAGCTGTTTTTT. Translated: CASSQRSYTGELFF.

The rearrangement joins TRBV11-2 to TRBJ2-3, with 8 bases identical to TRBD1. The V segment lost 1 base and the J segment 4 bases; nucleotides outside the gene matches: 4. Germline V gene sequence: CDR1 SGHAT, CDR2 FQNNGV. The CDR3 loop spans 15 amino acids. CDR3 region: CASSLGTGWADTQYF. The DNA of the CDR3 is TGTGCCAGCAGCTTAGGGACAGGGTGGGCAGATACGCAGTATTTT.

The chain uses TRBV27 and TRBJ2-3, with TRBD2 matching 15 bases. The CDR3 sequence is 18 residues long. The V segment lost 9 bases and the J segment 2 bases; nucleotides outside the gene matches: 12. CDR1 MNHEY and CDR2 SMNVEV come from the germline V gene (reference sequence). CDR3 protein: CARWTSGGEVTDTDTQYF. The CDR3 DNA reads as TGTGCCAGGTGGACTAGCGGGGGGGAGGTCACCGACACAGATACGCAGTATTTT.

The V gene is TRBV7-2, the J gene TRBJ2-2, with 7 bases that match TRBD2. This CDR3 has 16 residues. With V trimmed by 4 bases and J by 4 bases, 9 bases remained unmatched. Germline V gives CDR1 SGHTA, CDR2 FQGNSA. The CDR3 loop reads CASSSGTTRITGELFF. DNA of the CDR3: TGTGCCAGCAGCTCCGGGACTACCAGGATCACCGGGGAGCTGTTTTTT.

The chain links TRBV5-1 to TRBJ2-7, with 7 bases that match TRBD1. CDR3 length: 14 amino acids. Germline V lookup: CDR1 SGHRS, CDR2 YFSETQ. Trimming cost V 0 bases and J 2 bases; bases outside gene matches: 2. The CDR3 loop is CASSLGTGAYEQYF. The CDR3 nucleotides are TGCGCCAGCAGCTTGGGGACAGGTGCCTACGAGCAGTACTTC.

The V call is TRBV2, the J call TRBJ1-5, with 7 bases fitting TRBD1. This CDR3 spans 13 amino acids. Germline values: CDR1 SNHLY, CDR2 FYNNEI. With 5 bases clipped from V and 6 bases from J, the junction kept 4 bases outside the gene matches. The CDR3 nucleotides are TGTGCCAGCAGTCAGGGGGTAGGTCAGCCCCAGCATTTT. Translation: CASSQGVGQPQHF.

V and J are TRBV4-2 and TRBJ2-3, with D tentatively TRBD2 (7 bases). The CDR3 has 16 amino acids. Germline values: CDR1 LGHNA, CDR2 YNFKEQ. The germline V and J ends were trimmed by 0 bases and 4 bases, with 14 bases remaining between them. In nucleotides, the CDR3 is TGTGCCAGCAGCCAAGATCTAGGGGGGGGGTCAGATACGCAGTATTTT. Protein sequence: CASSQDLGGGSDTQYF.

This CDR3 is CASSEVVNSNQPQHF. The CDR3 bases are TGTGCCAGCAGTGAAGTAGTAAATAGCAATCAGCCCCAGCATTTT. The V and J genes are TRBV6-1 and TRBJ1-5; D remains unclear. The V gene lost 1 base and the J gene lost 0 bases, with 7 bases spanning the gap. The CDR3 totals 15 residues. The V gene's germline CDR1 is MNHNS and CDR2 SASEGT.

The rearrangement joins TRBV19 to TRBJ1-2; D may be TRBD1 (6 bases). Per the germline V gene, CDR1 is LNHDA and CDR2 is SQIVND (reference sequence). Trimming stripped 4 bases from V and 5 bases from J, with 17 bases between. The CDR3 has 15 residues. CDR3 DNA: TGTGCCAGTAGTAGATTCGACAGGCGCCCGTATGGCTACACCTTC. As protein: CASSRFDRRPYGYTF.

This chain joins TRBV5-4 and TRBJ2-1, with 11 bases lining up with TRBD2. V shed 4 bases and J 4 bases; nucleotides not matched to a gene: 13. The CDR3 contains 18 residues. Germline V gives CDR1 SGHNT, CDR2 YYREEE (reference sequence). CDR3 sequence: CASSPLAGGQRGYNEQFF. The CDR3 DNA follows: TGTGCCAGCAGCCCTCTAGCGGGGGGCCAACGGGGGTACAATGAGCAGTTCTTC.

This rearrangement joins TRBV3-1 (or the pseudogene TRBV3-2) to TRBJ2-7; D gene uncertain. With 2 bases removed from V and 0 bases from J, the gap between germline ends came to 8 bases. CDR1 is LGHDT and CDR2 is YNNKEL in the germline V gene (reference sequence). This CDR3 is 14 amino acids long. CDR3 protein: CASSQFPSSYEQYF. As DNA, the CDR3 is TGTGCCAGCAGCCAATTCCCGAGCTCCTACGAGCAGTACTTC.

V usage is TRBV5-1 and J usage is TRBJ2-2, with D tentatively TRBD1 (6 bases). The V gene lost 2 bases and the J gene lost 5 bases, with 22 bases spanning the gap. CDR3 length equals 18 residues. The germline V gene has CDR1 SGHRS and CDR2 YFSETQ. The CDR3 region is CASSLSQGVVQGTGELFF. In nucleotides, the CDR3 is TGCGCCAGCAGCTTATCACAGGGTGTTGTTCAGGGAACCGGGGAGCTGTTTTTT.

The chain recombines TRBV3-1 (or the pseudogene TRBV3-2) with TRBJ1-1; 7 bases match TRBD1. Unmatched junction bases numbered 5, after V lost 3 bases and J lost 4 bases. CDR3 size: 14 residues. Germline loops: CDR1 LGHDT, CDR2 YNNKEL (reference sequence). DNA of the CDR3: TGTGCCAGCAGCCAGACAGGGACGGGCACTGAAGCTTTCTTT. As protein: CASSQTGTGTEAFF.

The gene calls are TRBV5-1 and TRBJ2-5; perhaps TRBD2 as D (7 bases). Looked up from germline, CDR1 is SGHRS and CDR2 is YFSETQ. Trimming took 4 bases from V and 4 from J, leaving 20 bases between them. The CDR3 has 16 amino acids. Written as DNA, the CDR3 is TGCGCCAGCAGCCCCAGCAGCAGGGGAGGGGGAGAGACCCAGTACTTC. It yields the protein CASSPSSRGGGETQYF.

This sequence joins TRBV2 and TRBJ2-2; D is perhaps TRBD1 (6 bases). V lost 6 bases, J lost 7 bases, and 18 bases lay in between. CDR3 length equals 15 residues. Germline CDR1 is SNHLY and CDR2 is FYNNEI. The DNA of the CDR3 is TGTGCCAGCAGCGCAACAGGGCGGTTGGTCGGGGAGCTGTTTTTT. This sequence encodes CASSATGRLVGELFF. Together with reference TRBV2 and TRBJ2-2, the CDR3 gives the full variable domain: EPEVTQTPSHQVTQMGQEVILRCVPISNHLYFYWYRQILGQKVEFLVSFYNNEISEKSEIFDDQFSVERPDGSNFTLKIRSTKLEDSAMYFCASSATGRLVGELFFGEGSRLTVL.

This clone was recorded only once. The rearrangement joins TRBV28 to TRBJ2-2, with 7 positions matching TRBD1. There are 14 residues in the CDR3. V shed 1 base, J shed 8 bases, and the junction held 4 bases outside the gene matches. Germline V lookup: CDR1 MDHEN, CDR2 SYDVKM. Written as DNA, the CDR3 is TGTGCCAGCAGTTTATCTGACAGGGCAGGGGAGCTGTTTTTT. This translates into CASSLSDRAGELFF.

The chain has TRBV2 and TRBJ2-5; 9 nucleotides agree with TRBD1. The CDR3 is 15 residues long. In germline, CDR1 is SNHLY, CDR2 FYNNEI. With V trimmed by 4 bases and J by 5 bases, 8 bases remained unmatched. The CDR3 coding sequence is TGTGCCAGCAGTGGGGACACAGGGGGCGGGGAGACCCAGTACTTC. Its translation is CASSGDTGGGETQYF.